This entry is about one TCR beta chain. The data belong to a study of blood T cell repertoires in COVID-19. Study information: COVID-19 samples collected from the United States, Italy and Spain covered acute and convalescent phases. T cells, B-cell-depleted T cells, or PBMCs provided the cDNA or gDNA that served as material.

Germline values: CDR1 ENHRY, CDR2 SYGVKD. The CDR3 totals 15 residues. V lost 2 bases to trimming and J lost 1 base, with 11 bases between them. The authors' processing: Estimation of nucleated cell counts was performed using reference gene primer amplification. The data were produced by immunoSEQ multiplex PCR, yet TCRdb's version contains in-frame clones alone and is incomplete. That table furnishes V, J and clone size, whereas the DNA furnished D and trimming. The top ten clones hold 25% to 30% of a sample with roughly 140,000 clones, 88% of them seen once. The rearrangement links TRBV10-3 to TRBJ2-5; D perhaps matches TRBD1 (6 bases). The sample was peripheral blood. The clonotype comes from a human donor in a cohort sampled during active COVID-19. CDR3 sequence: CAISEAGAAQETQYF. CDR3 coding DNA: TGTGCCATCAGTGAGGCAGGGGCAGCCCAAGAGACCCAGTACTTC.